These 11 T cell receptor beta chains share one sample of origin, sequenced in a study of T cells in Graves' hyperthyroidism and ophthalmopathy. RNA transcripts gave rise to amplified TCR beta CDR3 regions. First-round RT-PCR with HTBI primers amplified the TCR CDR3 region. TCRdb called the multiplex PCR reads again in MiXCR, with one record for every CDR3 protein. The sample includes 550,000 to 850,000 distinct CDR3 sequences, 15% to 20% of them seen just once. The sequencing input was blood. The receptor set was obtained from a woman aged 45-65 years with Graves' hyperthyroidism that later progressed to Graves' ophthalmopathy.

This clonotype was picked up a small number of times. This chain links TRBV10-3 with TRBJ2-2; 9 bases agree with TRBD1. Germline lookup yields CDR1 ENHRY and CDR2 SYGVKD. Unmatched junction bases numbered 4, after V lost 9 bases and J lost 2 bases. The CDR3 has 14 amino acids. The CDR3 DNA reads TGTGCCATAACAGGGGGCGACAACACCGGGGAGCTGTTTTTT. It specifies CAITGGDNTGELFF.

The chain employs TRBV7-2 and TRBJ2-7, with 11 bases aligning to TRBD2. J lost 3 bases, V lost 5 bases, and 6 bases had no gene match. The length of the CDR3 is 15 residues. Germline-derived CDR1 and CDR2 are SGHTA and FQGNSA. Written as DNA, the CDR3 is TGTGCCAGCAGCCCCTCGACTAGCGGGGTCTACGAGCAGTACTTC. This gives the protein CASSPSTSGVYEQYF.

This clonotype has ten or more counts. The rearrangement uses TRBV20-1 and TRBJ1-1; D ambiguous. CDR1 DFQATT and CDR2 SNEGSKA come from the germline V gene (reference sequence). The CDR3 covers 11 residues. V shed 1 base and J shed 7 bases, with 7 bases lying between them. CDR3 protein: CSARGQFEAFF. The CDR3 coding sequence is TGCAGTGCTAGAGGGCAGTTTGAAGCTTTCTTT.

This clonotype has just one count. The chain employs TRBV19 and TRBJ1-6, with a tentative D call TRBD1 (5 bases). Germline V lookup: CDR1 LNHDA, CDR2 SQIVND (reference sequence). The CDR3 is 19 amino acids. V was cut by 4 bases and J by 0 bases, with 19 bases left in between. In DNA form, the CDR3 reads TGTGCCAGTAGTAACCGACAGCTTGCCTCGAGCTCCTATAATTCACCCCTCCACTTT. Its translation: CASSNRQLASSSYNSPLHF.

This clonotype was counted only a few times. The V gene is TRBV4-1, the J gene TRBJ2-1; maybe TRBD2 (7 bases). The CDR3 extends over 18 amino acids. Looked up from germline, CDR1 is MGHRA and CDR2 is YSYEKL. Trimming shortened V by 1 base and J by 0 bases, and 16 bases separated the two germline ends. The CDR3 nucleotides are TGCGCCAGCAGCCAAGGTAGGGCGGGGGCAAGCTCCTACAATGAGCAGTTCTTC. It is translated as CASSQGRAGASSYNEQFF.

This clonotype was seen a handful of times. The rearrangement uses TRBV20-1 and TRBJ2-2; 8 bases fit TRBD2. Germline V gene lookup returns CDR1 DFQATT and CDR2 SNEGSKA (reference sequence). J lost 1 base, V lost 3 bases, and 10 bases had no gene match. This CDR3 contains 17 residues. The CDR3 DNA reads TGCAGTGCTAGCCAAGTTCGGAGCGGGGGGAACACCGGGGAGCTGTTTTTT. Protein: CSASQVRSGGNTGELFF.

This chain connects TRBV20-1 to TRBJ1-2; D remains unclear. Germline V CDR1 and CDR2: DFQATT, SNEGSKA (reference sequence). Trimming took 3 bases from V and 0 from J, leaving 11 bases between them. CDR3 length equals 14 residues. The CDR3 reads CSASVRRANYGYTF. CDR3 nucleotide sequence: TGCAGTGCTAGCGTCAGGCGAGCTAACTATGGCTACACCTTC.

This clonotype was seen more than once but under ten times. The chain employs TRBV24-1 and TRBJ2-2, with D unclear. Germline loops: CDR1 KGHDR, CDR2 SFDVKD. The ends were cut back, 4 bases at V and 1 base at J, with 3 bases in the middle. The CDR3 is 13 residues long. The CDR3 DNA follows: TGTGCCACCAGTGACGTGAACACCGGGGAGCTGTTTTTT. Its protein product is CATSDVNTGELFF.

A remark on this clonotype: Possible read error: a much larger clone is one base away. This rearrangement joins TRBV11-3 to TRBJ2-5; D is possibly TRBD1 (5 bases). CDR1 is SGHNT, CDR2 YENEEA, per germline. The CDR3 loop spans 15 amino acids. CDR3 nucleotides: TGTGCCAGCAGCCACCGGGCAGGGCGCCAAGAGACCCAGCACTTC. Translation gives CASSHRAGRQETQHF.

This clonotype came up a few times. This chain connects TRBV14 to TRBJ2-7; TRBD1 matches at 7 bases. The CDR3 length is 15 residues. Germline V gives CDR1 SGHDN, CDR2 FVKESK. Trimming at V came to 4 bases and at J to 2 bases, leaving 8 bases not matched to a gene. The CDR3 protein is CASSLRDSPTYEQYF. The CDR3 bases are TGTGCCAGCAGCCTCCGGGACAGCCCGACCTACGAGCAGTACTTC. Variable domain in full (rest from reference TRBV14 and TRBJ2-7): EAGVTQFPSHSVIEKGQTVTLRCDPISGHDNLYWYRRVMGKEIKFLLHFVKESKQDESGMPNNRFLAERTGGTYSTLKVQPAELEDSGVYFCASSLRDSPTYEQYFGPGTRLTVT.

This clonotype has only a few counts. V usage is TRBV6-1 and J usage is TRBJ2-2; TRBD2 matches 10 bases. This CDR3 spans 16 amino acids. V lost 8 bases and J lost 6; bases outside the gene matches: 12. Germline V gene sequence: CDR1 MNHNS, CDR2 SASEGT. The CDR3: CASSLGAGGHPGELFF. The CDR3 DNA reads as TGTGCCAGCTCCCTCGGAGCGGGGGGGCATCCCGGGGAGCTGTTTTTT.